A selection of T cell receptor beta chains follows, all from one sample in a study of blood T cell repertoires in COVID-19. Some clones are missing from TCRdb's copy, which holds only in-frame ones; the method was immunoSEQ multiplex PCR. Among about 160,000 clones listed, about 85% were seen once. What was sequenced was peripheral blood. The receptors shown here come from an elderly man with COVID-19, enrolled during active disease. Each CDR3 is given with its conserved first and last residue. D genes are given only for firm matches. Clone sizes are given selectively: once, few, many, or a class where the clone is expanded.

TRBJ2-5,once,-,TRBV7-2,CASSLDGNQETQYF,TGTGCCAGCAGCTTAGACGGGAACCAAGAGACCCAGTACTTC
TRBJ2-1,-,TRBD1,TRBV24-1,CATSDPGQGNNEQFF,TGTGCCACCAGTGACCCGGGACAGGGCAACAATGAGCAGTTCTTC
TRBJ1-4,-,-,TRBV18,CASSPSSEKLFF,TGTGCCAGCTCACCCTCCTCTGAAAAACTGTTTTTT
TRBJ2-5,-,TRBD1,TRBV3-1/TRBV3-2,CASSTGAEETQYF,TGTGCCAGCAGCACAGGGGCGGAAGAGACCCAGTACTTC
TRBJ2-3,once,-,TRBV14,CASSQARTATDTQYF,TGTGCCAGCAGCCAAGCGAGGACAGCCACAGATACGCAGTATTTT
TRBJ1-4,-,-,TRBV5-1,CASSVAGNEKLFF,TGCGCCAGCAGCGTGGCAGGGAATGAAAAACTGTTTTTT
TRBJ2-7,-,-,TRBV2,CASSGGTRKYEQYF,TGTGCCAGCAGTGGGGGGACTCGAAAGTACGAGCAGTACTTC
TRBJ1-4,-,-,TRBV18,CASSPSGEKLFF,TGTGCCAGCTCACCGTCGGGTGAAAAACTGTTTTTT
TRBJ1-1,-,-,TRBV5-1,CASSLAGGYQTEAFF,TGCGCCAGCAGCTTGGCCGGAGGGTACCAAACTGAAGCTTTCTTT
TRBJ2-7,-,-,TRBV5-1,CASSLEGGSYEQYF,TGCGCCAGCAGCTTGGAAGGCGGCTCCTACGAGCAGTACTTC
TRBJ1-2,-,TRBD1,TRBV28,CASTEDRHVGYTF,TGTGCCAGCACCGAGGACAGGCACGTTGGCTACACCTTC
TRBJ2-5,-,-,TRBV5-1,CASSLATAGAQETQYF,TGCGCCAGCAGCTTGGCCACTGCGGGGGCCCAAGAGACCCAGTACTTC
TRBJ1-2,-,TRBD1,TRBV19,CATSRDRIYNYGYTF,TGTGCCACCTCCCGGGACAGAATTTATAACTATGGCTACACCTTC
TRBJ2-2,-,-,TRBV5-1,CASSLEQEELFF,TGCGCCAGCAGCTTGGAGCAGGAGGAGCTGTTTTTT
TRBJ1-5,-,-,TRBV2,CASTQTGMGNQPQHF,TGTGCCAGCACCCAGACAGGAATGGGCAATCAGCCCCAGCATTTT
TRBJ1-6,-,-,TRBV6-5,CASTSNSPLHF,TGTGCCAGCACAAGCAATTCACCCCTCCACTTT
TRBJ2-3,-,-,TRBV6-2/TRBV6-3,CASSGANTDTQYF,TGTGCCAGCAGTGGAGCAAACACAGATACGCAGTATTTT
TRBJ1-3,-,-,TRBV6-5,CASSYSPRSPGNTIYF,TGTGCCAGCAGTTACTCTCCCAGGTCGCCTGGAAACACCATATATTTT
TRBJ1-2,-,TRBD1,TRBV5-1,CASSLPGQGAEGYTF,TGCGCCAGCAGCTTACCGGGACAGGGGGCAGAGGGCTACACCTTC
TRBJ2-1,-,-,TRBV15,CATSNSLWRAYNEQFF,TGTGCCACCAGCAACAGTCTCTGGCGGGCCTACAATGAGCAGTTCTTC
TRBJ2-6,-,TRBD1,TRBV27,CASSSNRGLFSGANVLTF,TGTGCCAGCAGTTCAAACAGGGGGCTGTTCTCTGGGGCCAACGTCCTGACTTTC
TRBJ2-7,-,TRBD1,TRBV19,CASTQGAGNSYEQYF,TGTGCCAGTACCCAGGGGGCGGGCAACTCCTACGAGCAGTACTTC
TRBJ2-5,-,TRBD1,TRBV5-4,CASSPVDREDQETQYF,TGTGCCAGCAGCCCCGTGGACAGGGAAGACCAAGAGACCCAGTACTTC
TRBJ2-3,once,-,TRBV7-2,CASSSGEKSFLATDTQYF,TGTGCCAGCAGCTCAGGGGAGAAATCTTTCTTAGCCACAGATACGCAGTATTTT
TRBJ1-3,few,TRBD1,TRBV6-5,CASSRDRNSGNTIYF,TGTGCCAGCAGTCGGGACAGGAACTCTGGAAACACCATATATTTT
TRBJ1-6,-,TRBD1,TRBV19,CASSMSGGTGGYNSPLHF,TGTGCCAGTAGTATGAGCGGAGGGACAGGGGGGTATAATTCACCCCTCCACTTT
TRBJ2-3,-,-,TRBV25-1,CASSEVLSSTDTQYF,TGTGCCAGCAGTGAAGTCCTGAGCTCCACAGATACGCAGTATTTT
TRBJ2-7,-,-,TRBV2,CASTVQGPYEQYF,TGTGCCAGCACGGTACAGGGCCCCTACGAGCAGTACTTC
TRBJ1-6,-,TRBD1,TRBV2,CASRDRGNNNSPLHF,TGTGCCAGCAGGGACAGGGGGAACAATAATTCACCCCTCCACTTT
TRBJ1-5,many,-,TRBV24-1,CATSSGTFWPQHF,TGTGCCACCAGTTCGGGGACATTTTGGCCCCAGCATTTT
TRBJ2-5,-,TRBD1,TRBV6-5,CASTKTGGEGETQYF,TGTGCCAGCACAAAGACAGGGGGCGAGGGCGAGACCCAGTACTTC
TRBJ2-5,-,TRBD2,TRBV27,CALPPGLAGETQYF,TGTGCCCTTCCACCGGGACTAGCGGGAGAGACCCAGTACTTC
TRBJ1-1,-,-,TRBV5-1,CASSRGGGAAEAFF,TGCGCCAGCAGCAGGGGTGGGGGCGCGGCTGAAGCTTTCTTT
TRBJ2-7,once,-,TRBV2,CASSAGQDYEQYF,TGTGCCAGCAGTGCAGGGCAGGACTACGAGCAGTACTTC
TRBJ2-2,once,-,TRBV5-1,CASSIDSTGELFF,TGCGCCAGCAGCATCGACAGCACCGGGGAGCTGTTTTTT
TRBJ1-2,-,TRBD1,TRBV5-4,CASSLVDRANYGYTF,TGTGCCAGCAGCTTGGTTGACAGGGCTAACTATGGCTACACCTTC
TRBJ1-6,-,-,TRBV7-2,CASSAPTGRSYNSPLHF,TGTGCCAGCAGCGCCCCGACAGGCCGCTCCTATAATTCACCCCTCCACTTT
TRBJ1-1,-,TRBD1,TRBV15,CATSSVRQGSTEAFF,TGTGCCACCAGCAGTGTTAGACAGGGCTCCACTGAAGCTTTCTTT
TRBJ2-1,-,TRBD2,TRBV12-5,CASLNSGGAASYNEQFF,TGTGCTAGCCTCAATAGCGGGGGGGCCGCCTCCTACAATGAGCAGTTCTTC
TRBJ1-2,-,TRBD1,TRBV12-3/TRBV12-4,CASSFQGDYGYTF,TGTGCCAGCAGTTTCCAGGGGGACTATGGCTACACCTTC
TRBJ1-5,few,-,TRBV3-1/TRBV3-2,CASSPGGNQPQHF,TGTGCCAGCAGCCCCGGGGGCAATCAGCCCCAGCATTTT
TRBJ2-2,once,TRBD1,TRBV9,CASSVDPQGATTGELFF,TGTGCCAGCAGCGTAGACCCTCAGGGGGCTACCACCGGGGAGCTGTTTTTT
TRBJ1-2,few,-,TRBV6-1,CASSKGWSTGMDGYTF,TGTGCCAGCAGTAAAGGGTGGTCAACTGGTATGGATGGCTACACCTTC
TRBJ1-1,few,-,TRBV27,CASSLSVGGTEAFF,TGTGCCAGCAGTTTATCGGTGGGGGGTACTGAAGCTTTCTTT
TRBJ1-4,-,TRBD1,TRBV3-1/TRBV3-2,CASRLGRDRRDEKLFF,TGTGCCAGCAGGTTAGGCCGGGACAGGAGGGATGAAAAACTGTTTTTT
TRBJ1-2,-,-,TRBV19,CASSHTSYTF,TGTGCCAGTAGCCACACGAGCTACACCTTC
TRBJ1-5,-,-,TRBV19,CASSIETESQPQHF,TGTGCCAGTAGTATAGAAACGGAGTCACAGCCCCAGCATTTT
TRBJ2-7,-,-,TRBV27,CASSLSQAGGTYEQYF,TGTGCCAGCAGTTTATCGCAGGCAGGGGGGACCTACGAGCAGTACTTC
TRBJ1-3,-,-,TRBV7-5,CARSFGHSSGNTIYF,TGTGCCAGAAGCTTTGGACATAGCTCTGGAAACACCATATATTTT
TRBJ2-2,-,TRBD2,TRBV11-2,CASSRGLVSGELFF,TGTGCCAGCAGCCGCGGACTAGTCTCCGGGGAGCTGTTTTTT
TRBJ2-5,-,-,TRBV4-2,CASSQGPPQETQYF,TGTGCCAGCAGCCAAGGGCCCCCCCAAGAGACCCAGTACTTC
TRBJ1-5,-,-,TRBV5-6,CASSFTGRNQPQHF,TGTGCCAGCAGCTTCACAGGCCGCAATCAGCCCCAGCATTTT
TRBJ2-2,-,-,TRBV10-1,CASSEGKGRTGELFF,TGCGCCAGCAGTGAAGGGAAGGGGCGGACCGGGGAGCTGTTTTTT